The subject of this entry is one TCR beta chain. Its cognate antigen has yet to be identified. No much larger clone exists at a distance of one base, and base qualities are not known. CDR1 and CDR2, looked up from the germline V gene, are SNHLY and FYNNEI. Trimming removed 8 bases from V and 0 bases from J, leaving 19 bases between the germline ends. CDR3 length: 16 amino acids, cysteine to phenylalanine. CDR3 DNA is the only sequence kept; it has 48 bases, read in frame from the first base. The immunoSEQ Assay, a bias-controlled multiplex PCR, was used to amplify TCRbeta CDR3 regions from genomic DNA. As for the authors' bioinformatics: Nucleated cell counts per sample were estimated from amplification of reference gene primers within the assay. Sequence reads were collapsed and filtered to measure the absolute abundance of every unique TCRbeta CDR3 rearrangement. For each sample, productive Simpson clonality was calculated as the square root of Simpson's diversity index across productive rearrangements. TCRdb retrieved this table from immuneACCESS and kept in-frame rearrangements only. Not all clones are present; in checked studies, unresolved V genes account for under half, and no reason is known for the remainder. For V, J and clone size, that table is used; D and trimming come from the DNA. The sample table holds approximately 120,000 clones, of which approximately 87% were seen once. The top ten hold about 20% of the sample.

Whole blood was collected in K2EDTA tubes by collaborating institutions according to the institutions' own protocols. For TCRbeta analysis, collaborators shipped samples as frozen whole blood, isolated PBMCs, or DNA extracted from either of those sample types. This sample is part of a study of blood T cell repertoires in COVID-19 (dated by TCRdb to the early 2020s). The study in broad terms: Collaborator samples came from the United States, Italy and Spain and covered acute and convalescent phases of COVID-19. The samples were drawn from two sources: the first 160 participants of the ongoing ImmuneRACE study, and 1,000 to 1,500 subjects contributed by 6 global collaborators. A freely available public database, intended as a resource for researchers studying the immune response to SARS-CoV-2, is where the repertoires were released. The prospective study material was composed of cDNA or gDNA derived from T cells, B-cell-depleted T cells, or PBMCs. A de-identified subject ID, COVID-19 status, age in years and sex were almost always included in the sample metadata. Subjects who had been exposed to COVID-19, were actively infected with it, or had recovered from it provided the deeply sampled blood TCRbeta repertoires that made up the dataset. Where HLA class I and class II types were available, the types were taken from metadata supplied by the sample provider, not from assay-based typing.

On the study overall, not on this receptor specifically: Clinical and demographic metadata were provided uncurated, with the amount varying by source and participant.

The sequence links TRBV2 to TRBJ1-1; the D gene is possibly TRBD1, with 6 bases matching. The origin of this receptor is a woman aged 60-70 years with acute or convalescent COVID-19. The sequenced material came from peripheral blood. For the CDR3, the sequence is CASRGAPGSMNTEAFF. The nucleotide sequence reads TGTGCCAGCCGGGGGGCTCCAGGCTCCATGAACACTGAAGCTTTCTTT.